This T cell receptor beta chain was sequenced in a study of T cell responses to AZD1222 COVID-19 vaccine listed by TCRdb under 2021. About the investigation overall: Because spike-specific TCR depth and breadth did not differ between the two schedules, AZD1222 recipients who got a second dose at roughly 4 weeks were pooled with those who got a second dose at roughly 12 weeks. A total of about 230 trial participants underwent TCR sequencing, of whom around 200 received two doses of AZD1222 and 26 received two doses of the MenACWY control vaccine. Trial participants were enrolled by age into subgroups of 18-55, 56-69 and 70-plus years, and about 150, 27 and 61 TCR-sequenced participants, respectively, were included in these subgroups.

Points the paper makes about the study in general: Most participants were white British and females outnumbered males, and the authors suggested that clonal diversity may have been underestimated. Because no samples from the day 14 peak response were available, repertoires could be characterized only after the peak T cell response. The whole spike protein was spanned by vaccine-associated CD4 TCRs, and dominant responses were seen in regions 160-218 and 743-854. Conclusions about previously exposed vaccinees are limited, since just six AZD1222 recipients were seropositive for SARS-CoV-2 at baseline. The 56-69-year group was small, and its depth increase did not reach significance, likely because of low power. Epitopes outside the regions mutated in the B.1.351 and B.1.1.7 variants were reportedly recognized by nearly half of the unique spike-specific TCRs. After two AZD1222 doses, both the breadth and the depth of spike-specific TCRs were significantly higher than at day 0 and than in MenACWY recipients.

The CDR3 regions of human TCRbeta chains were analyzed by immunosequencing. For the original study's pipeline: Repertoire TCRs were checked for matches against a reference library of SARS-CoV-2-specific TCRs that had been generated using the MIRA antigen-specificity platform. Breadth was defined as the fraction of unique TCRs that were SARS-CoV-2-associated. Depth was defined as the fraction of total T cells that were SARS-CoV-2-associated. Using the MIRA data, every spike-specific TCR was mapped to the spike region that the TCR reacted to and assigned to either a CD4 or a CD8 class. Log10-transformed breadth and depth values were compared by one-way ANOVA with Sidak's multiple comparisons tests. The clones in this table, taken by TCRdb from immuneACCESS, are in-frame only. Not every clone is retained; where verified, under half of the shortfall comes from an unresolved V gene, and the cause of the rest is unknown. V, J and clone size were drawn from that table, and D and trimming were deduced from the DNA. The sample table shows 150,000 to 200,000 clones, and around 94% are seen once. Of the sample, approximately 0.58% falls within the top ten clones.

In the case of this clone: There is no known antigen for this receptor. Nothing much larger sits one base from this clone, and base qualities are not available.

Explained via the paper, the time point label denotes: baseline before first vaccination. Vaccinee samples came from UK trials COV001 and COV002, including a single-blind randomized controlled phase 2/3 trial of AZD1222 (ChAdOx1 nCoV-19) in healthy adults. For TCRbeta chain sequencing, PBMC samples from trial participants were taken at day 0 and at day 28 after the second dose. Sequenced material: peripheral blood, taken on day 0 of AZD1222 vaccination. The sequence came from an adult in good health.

The CDR3 region has the sequence CASSEPGQGNTEAFF. The DNA sequence is as follows: TGTGCCAGCAGCGAACCGGGACAGGGGAACACTGAAGCTTTCTTT. Recombination joined TRBV7-3 with TRBJ1-1; 9 bases in the junction line up with TRBD1. V loses 5 bases at its end and J loses 1 base; junction bases beyond the gene matches: 5. As encoded in the germline V gene, CDR1 is SGHTA while CDR2 is FQGTGA. Including the terminal cysteine and phenylalanine, the CDR3 comprises 15 residues. CDR3 DNA is the only sequence kept; it has 45 bases, read in frame from the first base.